This T cell receptor beta chain was found in a study of response to subunit inactivated influenza vaccine (dated 2018 in TCRdb). In terms of the full investigation: To follow how T cells responded to a trivalent subunit inactivated influenza vaccine, the researchers relied on deep quantitative profiling of the T cell receptor repertoire. The paper's findings and limits, for the study overall: The authors suggested that each seasonal influenza vaccination may recruit only a limited number of new T cells.

CDR1 ENHRY and CDR2 SYGVKD were looked up in the germline V gene. The CDR3 runs 12 amino acids, cysteine and phenylalanine included. Kept here is only the CDR3 DNA, which spans 36 bases and is read in frame from base 1. V trim: 6 bases; J trim: 7 bases; unmatched bases: 6. The library came from RT-PCR. TCRdb records Illumina HiSeq 2500 as the sequencer. TCRdb redid the processing of the public reads, applying fastp at Q25 and MiXCR, and retained in-frame beta chains. Identical CDR3 proteins give one entry, which carries the most common genes and DNA. The sample table shows roughly 500,000 distinct CDR3 sequences, and about 25% are seen once. The ten most abundant clones make up 1.9% of the sample. With regard to this clonotype: Its antigen remains undetermined. Base qualities are missing; no much larger clone stands one base away.

Rearrangement joined TRBV10-3 to TRBJ2-7, and 7 junctional nucleotides match TRBD1. The source is a man aged 50 to 59 who received an inactivated influenza vaccine. Donor details come from another sample of the same person, matched by shared clones. Source: CD4+ T cells sorted from PBMCs, taken around 5 days after vaccination. CDR3 reads: CAISFTGVEQYF. The DNA sequence is TGTGCCATCAGCTTTACAGGGGTGGAGCAGTACTTC.